The 28 T cell receptor beta chains reported below all come from one sample, sequenced in a study of T cell repertoires in cytomegalovirus infection. These TCRs are of unknown antigen specificity. MiXCR, run by TCRdb on the reads, gives a single entry per CDR3 protein. The table includes 700,000 to 850,000 distinct CDR3 sequences, approximately 32% detected once. The sequencing here drew on cultured CD8+ T cells from PBMCs, taken from culture after CMV antigen stimulation. The receptors were sampled from a human donor in good health (CMV status not recorded). Some clones in this sample may be carry-over from other donors' samples.

The rearrangement uses TRBV2 and TRBJ2-1, with 8 bases aligning to TRBD1. This CDR3 is built from 14 residues. With 8 bases clipped from V and 6 bases from J, the junction kept 9 bases outside the gene matches. CDR1 SNHLY and CDR2 FYNNEI come from the germline V gene. The chain's CDR3 is CASPEDRVGNEQFF. In nucleotides, the CDR3 is TGTGCCAGCCCTGAGGACAGGGTCGGCAATGAGCAGTTCTTC.

The chain has TRBV29-1 and TRBJ1-2; D gene uncertain. V was clipped by 3 bases and J by 7 bases, with 12 bases between them. Per germline, CDR1 SQVTM and CDR2 ANQGSEA. This CDR3 comprises 12 residues. The CDR3: CSVELGSFGYTF. In DNA form, the CDR3 reads TGCAGCGTTGAGTTGGGCAGTTTTGGCTACACCTTC.

This clonotype was observed a single time. Because the CDR3 is missing its conserved closing phenylalanine or tryptophan, this is likely a read error. CDR3 coding DNA: TGTACCAGCTCACCCGCGGGGTACGAGCAGTACGCC. The encoded protein is CTSSPAGYEQYA. V is TRBV18 and J is TRBJ2-7; possible D gene TRBD2, 6 bases. Germline V lookup: CDR1 KGHSH, CDR2 LQKENI. The CDR3 runs 12 residues.

This clonotype was detected a few times. V and J are TRBV12-3 or TRBV12-4 and TRBJ2-2; D is ambiguous. The CDR3 runs to 13 residues. V was shortened by 7 bases and J by 3 bases, with 9 bases between the two germline ends. The CDR3 sequence is CASKPTYTGELFF. Written as DNA, the CDR3 is TGTGCCAGCAAACCCACATACACCGGGGAGCTGTTTTTT.

The V gene is TRBV6-1, the J gene TRBJ2-5; 12 bases align to TRBD2. With 2 bases clipped from V and 5 bases from J, the junction kept 15 bases outside the gene matches. This CDR3 comprises 19 residues. Germline assignment: CDR1 MNHNS and CDR2 SASEGT. The CDR3 coding sequence is TGTGCCAGCAGTGAAAGAAAGTGGGCTAGCGGGGGGGCCGGTGAGACCCAGTACTTC. Protein: CASSERKWASGGAGETQYF.

This chain joins TRBV29-1 and TRBJ2-1; D is possibly TRBD1 (6 bases). CDR3 length: 11 residues. Germline V gene sequence: CDR1 SQVTM, CDR2 ANQGSEA. V was clipped by 7 bases and J by 5 bases, with 9 bases between them. The CDR3 DNA reads TGCAGCGGGAACAGGGACAATGAGCAGTTCTTC. Translation gives CSGNRDNEQFF.

The chain joins TRBV2 to TRBJ2-2; 9 positions match TRBD1. V dropped 10 bases and J dropped 4; count of bases not matched to a gene: 7. CDR1 is SNHLY, CDR2 FYNNEI, per germline. This CDR3 has 14 residues. The chain's CDR3 is CATLGQGVTGELFF. CDR3 nucleotides: TGTGCCACGTTGGGACAGGGCGTCACCGGGGAGCTGTTTTTT.

This clonotype was seen a few times. This chain uses TRBV27 with TRBJ2-1; TRBD1 might be the D (6 bases). CDR1 and CDR2 (germline): MNHEY, SMNVEV (reference sequence). V was pared by 0 bases and J by 2 bases, with 8 bases between. The CDR3 extends over 15 amino acids. This CDR3 is CASSLSTGPYNEQFF. In nucleotides, the CDR3 is TGTGCCAGCAGTTTATCGACAGGCCCCTACAATGAGCAGTTCTTC.

This rearrangement joins TRBV10-3 to TRBJ2-2, with D possibly being TRBD1 (6 bases). Trimming removed 2 bases at V and 2 bases at J, with 15 bases between. Germline CDR1 is ENHRY and CDR2 is SYGVKD. This CDR3 comprises 17 residues. DNA for the CDR3: TGTGCCATCAGTGAGACATACAGGGCCCCAAACACCGGGGAGCTGTTTTTT. Translated: CAISETYRAPNTGELFF.

This chain uses TRBV15 with TRBJ1-1; unclear D gene. Deletions cut 0 bases from V and 5 bases from J, with 4 bases between. This CDR3 is 12 amino acids long. The V gene's germline CDR1 is LNHNV and CDR2 YYDKDF (reference sequence). CDR3: CATSRESTEAFF. CDR3 in DNA: TGTGCCACCAGCAGAGAATCGACTGAAGCTTTCTTT. Using reference TRBV15 and TRBJ1-1 for the parts outside the CDR3, the full variable domain is DAMVIQNPRYQVTQFGKPVTLSCSQTLNHNVMYWYQQKSSQAPKLLFHYYDKDFNNEADTPDNFQSRRPNTSFCFLDIRSPGLGDTAMYLCATSRESTEAFFGQGTRLTVV.

The sample holds a few counts of this clonotype. This chain links TRBV7-6 with TRBJ1-1; perhaps TRBD1 as D (5 bases). The CDR3 runs 16 residues. Germline V gene data show CDR1 as SGHVS and CDR2 as FNYEAQ. The germline V and J ends were trimmed by 1 base and 0 bases, with 12 bases remaining between them. CDR3 protein: CASSLEVADMNTEAFF. The CDR3 DNA follows: TGTGCCAGCAGCTTAGAAGTAGCGGACATGAACACTGAAGCTTTCTTT.

In this sample, this clonotype turned up a few times. The chain links TRBV6-1 to TRBJ2-7; TRBD1 matches 12 bases. The CDR3 extends over 18 amino acids. Germline V gives CDR1 MNHNS, CDR2 SASEGT. V gave up 0 bases and J gave up 4 bases; unmatched junction bases: 10. CDR3 sequence: CASSEARGGDRGRYEQYV. CDR3 coding DNA: TGTGCCAGCAGTGAAGCGCGGGGGGGGGACAGGGGGCGATACGAGCAGTACGTC.

This clonotype occurred a few times. The chain carries TRBV29-1 and TRBJ1-1; 9 nucleotides align to TRBD1. Germline CDR1 reads SQVTM; CDR2 reads ANQGSEA. CDR3 length: 14 residues. V was pared by 7 bases and J by 3 bases, with 9 bases of the junction left unmatched. CDR3 loop: CSAPGQGGDTEAFF. In DNA, the CDR3 is TGCAGCGCTCCGGGACAGGGAGGGGACACTGAAGCTTTCTTT.

The V and J genes are TRBV11-2 and TRBJ2-7, with D possibly being TRBD1 (5 bases). V dropped 5 bases and J dropped 5 bases, with 13 bases sitting between them. Germline assignment: CDR1 SGHAT and CDR2 FQNNGV. The CDR3 covers 13 residues. CDR3: CASSPPGRDEQYV. CDR3 nucleotides: TGTGCCAGCAGCCCCCCGGGCAGGGACGAGCAGTACGTC.

Points on this clonotype: Being one base from a much bigger clone, this may be a read error. The chain employs TRBV7-2 and TRBJ1-2, with 9 bases lining up with TRBD1. CDR1 and CDR2 from the germline V gene are SGHTA and FQGNSA. The J segment lost 4 bases and the V segment lost 10 bases, leaving 4 bases of the junction unmatched. The CDR3 spans 12 residues. CDR3 nucleotide sequence: TGTACCAATGACAGGGGGAGCTATGGCTACACCTTC. Protein: CTNDRGSYGYTF.

V usage is TRBV5-1 and J usage is TRBJ2-1, with D perhaps being TRBD1 or TRBD2 (5 bases each). Germline CDR1 is SGHRS and CDR2 is YFSETQ. The CDR3 length is 16 residues. Trimming pared 4 bases from V and 10 bases from J, leaving 24 bases between. CDR3 sequence reads: CASSLRNVRGDTEQFF. The CDR3 DNA is TGCGCCAGCAGCCTTCGGAACGTCAGAGGGGATACAGAGCAGTTCTTC.

There are many counts of this clonotype. The rearrangement joins TRBV12-3 or TRBV12-4 to TRBJ2-1; 10 positions agree with TRBD2. J gave up 7 bases and V 6 bases, and 6 bases lay outside the gene matches. There are 14 residues in the CDR3. The CDR3 is CASSLAGAGNEQFF. CDR3 coding DNA: TGTGCCAGCAGCCTAGCGGGGGCAGGAAATGAGCAGTTCTTC.

V gene TRBV4-1 combines with J gene TRBJ2-3; TRBD2 aligns across 8 bases. The CDR3 length is 15 residues. CDR1 is MGHRA and CDR2 is YSYEKL in the germline V gene. J was trimmed by 2 bases and V by 4 bases; bases with no gene match: 5. The CDR3 DNA reads TGCGCCAGCAGCCGAGGACTAGCCCTCACAGATACGCAGTATTTT. The encoded protein is CASSRGLALTDTQYF.

The genes are TRBV6-2 or TRBV6-3 and TRBJ1-4; 7 bases fit TRBD1. Unmatched junction bases numbered 8, after V lost 4 bases and J lost 12 bases. CDR3 size: 13 residues. Germline CDR1 reads MNHEY; CDR2 reads SVGEGT. The CDR3 reads CASSSRQGGELFF. CDR3 bases: TGTGCCAGCAGTTCAAGACAGGGTGGAGAACTGTTTTTT.

This clonotype was observed a few times. This chain links TRBV7-8 with TRBJ2-5; 7 positions match TRBD1. Trimming at V came to 1 base and at J to 1 base, leaving 15 bases not matched to a gene. The CDR3 is 19 amino acids. Per germline, CDR1 SGHVS and CDR2 FQNEAQ. The CDR3, as DNA: TGTGCCAGCAGCTTAGGACAGGGTTCCCGATTGGCATTCCAAGAGACCCAGTACTTC. Protein: CASSLGQGSRLAFQETQYF.

A few counts support this clonotype. The gene calls are TRBV6-2 or TRBV6-3 and TRBJ2-7; either TRBD1 or TRBD2 may fit D (5 bases each). Germline-derived CDR1 and CDR2 are MNHEY and SVGEGT. The ends were cut back, 2 bases at V and 4 bases at J, with 24 bases in the middle. The CDR3 has 18 amino acids. In DNA form, the CDR3 reads TGTGCCAGCAGTTACCTAACGCGCCCTCACCCGGGACCTTACGAGCAGTACGTC. It encodes CASSYLTRPHPGPYEQYV.

This clonotype was detected ten times or more. The genes are TRBV7-8 and TRBJ2-1; 9 nucleotides line up with TRBD1. The CDR3 extends over 15 amino acids. V shed 3 bases, J shed 5 bases, and the junction held 5 bases outside the gene matches. Germline CDR1 is SGHVS and CDR2 is FQNEAQ. The CDR3, as DNA: TGTGCCAGCAGCTTTCGGACAGGGGTAAACAATGAGCAGTTCTTC. This sequence encodes CASSFRTGVNNEQFF.

As DNA, the CDR3 is TGTGCCAGCAGCTTAACCAGCCGGGACGTCAACTATGGCTACACCTTC. It yields the protein CASSLTSRDVNYGYTF. This chain uses TRBV7-3 with TRBJ1-2; D may be TRBD1 (5 bases). CDR1 SGHTA and CDR2 FQGTGA come from the germline V gene. The V gene lost 0 bases and the J gene lost 2 bases, with 13 bases spanning the gap. The CDR3 totals 16 residues.

This chain uses TRBV6-5 with TRBJ1-1, with a tentative D call TRBD1 (5 bases). The V end was cut by 4 bases, the J end by 3 bases, with 12 bases between. This CDR3 region has 14 residues. Germline CDR1 reads MNHEY; CDR2 reads SVGAGI. The CDR3 nucleotides are TGTGCCAGCAGTTGGGACGGGACGGACACTGAAGCTTTCTTT. Amino acid sequence: CASSWDGTDTEAFF.

The chain couples TRBV2 to TRBJ1-2, with unresolved D. CDR1 and CDR2 from the germline V gene are SNHLY and FYNNEI. This CDR3 comprises 13 residues. V was cut by 2 bases and J by 4 bases, with 8 bases left in between. CDR3: CASSETGTYGYTF. In DNA, the CDR3 is TGTGCCAGCAGTGAAACGGGTACCTATGGCTACACCTTC.

The sample holds a few counts of this clonotype. The chain's CDR3 is CASSYSKGDTEAFF. The CDR3 coding sequence is TGTGCCAGCAGTTACTCGAAAGGGGACACTGAAGCTTTCTTT. V gene TRBV6-6 combines with J gene TRBJ1-1, with D possibly TRBD1 on 5 matching bases. The CDR3 covers 14 residues. V was pared by 0 bases and J by 3 bases, with 8 bases between. Germline V gene sequence: CDR1 MNHNY, CDR2 SVGAGI (reference sequence).

In its sample, this clonotype was seen a few times. The chain carries TRBV9 and TRBJ1-2, with D unresolved. The germline CDR1 and CDR2 sequences are SGDLS and YYNGEE. This CDR3 comprises 15 residues. The V gene lost 4 bases and the J gene lost 6 bases, with 19 bases spanning the gap. The CDR3, as DNA: TGTGCCAGCAGCCCGGACGGAGGGATGAGTCATGGCTACACCTTC. Its translation is CASSPDGGMSHGYTF.

This clonotype was recorded a few times. The chain carries TRBV7-8 and TRBJ2-7, with D perhaps matching TRBD2 (7 bases). V was cut by 7 bases and J by 1 base, with 17 bases left in between. Germline V lookup: CDR1 SGHVS, CDR2 FQNEAQ. This CDR3 is 15 amino acids long. The CDR3 loop reads CASTPGGPSSYEQYF. For the CDR3, the DNA is TGTGCCAGCACCCCGGGGGGCCCTTCTTCCTACGAGCAGTACTTC.